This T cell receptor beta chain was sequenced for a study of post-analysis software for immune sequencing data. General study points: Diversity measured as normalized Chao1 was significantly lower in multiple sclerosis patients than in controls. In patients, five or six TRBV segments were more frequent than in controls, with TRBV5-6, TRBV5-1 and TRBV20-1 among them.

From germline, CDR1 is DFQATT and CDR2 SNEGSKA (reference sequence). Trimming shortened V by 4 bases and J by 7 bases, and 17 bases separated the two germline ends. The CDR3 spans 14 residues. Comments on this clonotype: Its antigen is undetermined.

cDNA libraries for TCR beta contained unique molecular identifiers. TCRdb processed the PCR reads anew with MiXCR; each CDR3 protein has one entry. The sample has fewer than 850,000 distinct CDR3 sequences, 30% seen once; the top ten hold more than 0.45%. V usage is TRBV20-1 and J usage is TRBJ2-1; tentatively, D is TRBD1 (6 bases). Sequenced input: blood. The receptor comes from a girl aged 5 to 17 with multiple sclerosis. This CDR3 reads CSAKLAGDYNEQFF. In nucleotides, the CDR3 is TGCAGTGCTAAATTGGCAGGGGATTATAATGAGCAGTTCTTC.